The text below deals with one TCR beta chain. Libraries were prepared by immunoSEQ multiplex PCR; TCRdb keeps only in-frame clonotypes and omits some of them. This sample has approximately 51,000 clones; around 86% occur once, and the top ten carry over 4.5%. These data come from a study of blood T cell repertoires in COVID-19. Whole-study context: PBMCs, B-cell-depleted T cells, or T cells provided the cDNA or gDNA that made up the material.

Trimming pared 7 bases from V and 0 bases from J, leaving 12 bases between. The CDR3 contains 14 residues. The germline V gene encodes CDR1 SGHRS and CDR2 YFSETQ. Sequencing was performed on peripheral blood. The receptor was isolated from a middle-aged man with active COVID-19. The rearrangement uses TRBV5-1 and TRBJ2-3; TRBD2 might be the D (5 bases). This CDR3 is CASQDGLSTDTQYF. In nucleotides, the CDR3 is TGCGCCAGCCAGGACGGACTTAGCACAGATACGCAGTATTTT.